The next 3 T cell receptor beta chains were all read from a single sample in a study of shared clonotypes between healthy human individuals. Libraries were prepared by immunoSEQ multiplex PCR; TCRdb keeps only in-frame clonotypes and omits some of them. The profile covers fewer than 3 million clones, with around 93% appearing a single time and 0.37% taken by the ten largest. Sequencing was carried out using naive CD4+ T cells from PBMCs. Subset specified: CD45RA+ positively selected. These TCRs come from a man aged 18 to 30 in good health. Some clones in this sample may be carry-over from other donors' samples.

The chain is built from TRBV4-1 and TRBJ2-1; TRBD1 matches 7 bases. V gave up 2 bases and J gave up 4 bases; unmatched junction bases: 8. The germline CDR1 and CDR2 sequences are MGHRA and YSYEKL. The CDR3 contains 16 residues. The CDR3 nucleotides are TGCGCCAGCAGCCAAAGGGACCCGGGACAGTACAATGAGCAGTTCTTC. Translated: CASSQRDPGQYNEQFF.

Concerning this clone: Other nucleotide sequences in the sample specify the same CDR3. The chain links TRBV7-2 to TRBJ2-2; TRBD2 matches at 9 bases. CDR3 length: 16 residues. V was clipped by 3 bases and J by 0 bases; unmatched bases: 2. Per the germline V gene, CDR1 is SGHTA and CDR2 is FQGNSA. The CDR3 bases are TGTGCCAGCAGCTTGACTAGCGGAGCGAACACCGGGGAGCTGTTTTTT. Translation gives CASSLTSGANTGELFF.

This chain uses TRBV29-1 with TRBJ2-1, with 7 bases aligning to TRBD2. The germline V gene has CDR1 SQVTM and CDR2 ANQGSEA. The CDR3 spans 13 residues. After removal of 2 bases from V and 7 bases from J, the junction contained 5 bases not matched to a gene. DNA of the CDR3: TGCAGCGTTGAAAGGGCTAGCGGTAATGAGCAGTTCTTC. Protein sequence: CSVERASGNEQFF.